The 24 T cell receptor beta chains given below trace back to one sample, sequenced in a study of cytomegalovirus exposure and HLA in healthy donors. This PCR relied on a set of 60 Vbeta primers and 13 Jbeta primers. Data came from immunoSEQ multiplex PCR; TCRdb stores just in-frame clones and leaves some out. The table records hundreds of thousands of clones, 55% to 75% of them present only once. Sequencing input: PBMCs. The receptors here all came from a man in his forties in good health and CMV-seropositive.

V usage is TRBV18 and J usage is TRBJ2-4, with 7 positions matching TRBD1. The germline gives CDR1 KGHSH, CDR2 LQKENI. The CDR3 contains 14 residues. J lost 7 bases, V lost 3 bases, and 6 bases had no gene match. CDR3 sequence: CASSPSDRLNIQYF. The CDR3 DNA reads TGTGCCAGCTCACCCTCGGACAGGCTTAACATTCAGTACTTC.

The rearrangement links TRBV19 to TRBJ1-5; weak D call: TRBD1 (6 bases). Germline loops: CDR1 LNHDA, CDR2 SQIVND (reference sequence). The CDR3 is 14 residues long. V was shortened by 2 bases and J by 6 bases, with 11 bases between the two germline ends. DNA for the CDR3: TGTGCCAGTAGTATAAGTCAGGGGAGTCAGCCCCAGCATTTT. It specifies CASSISQGSQPQHF.

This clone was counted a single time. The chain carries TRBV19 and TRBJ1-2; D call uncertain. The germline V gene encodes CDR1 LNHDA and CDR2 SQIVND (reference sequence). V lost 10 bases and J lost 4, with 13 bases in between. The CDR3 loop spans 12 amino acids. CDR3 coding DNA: TGTGCCACCGAGGTAGAGGGCTATGGCTACACCTTC. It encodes CATEVEGYGYTF.

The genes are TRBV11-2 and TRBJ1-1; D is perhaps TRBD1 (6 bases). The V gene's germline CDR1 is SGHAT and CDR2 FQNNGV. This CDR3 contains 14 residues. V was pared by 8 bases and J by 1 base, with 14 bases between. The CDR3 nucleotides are TGTGCCAGCGCCATAGCCAGGGGGAACACTGAAGCTTTCTTT. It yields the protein CASAIARGNTEAFF.

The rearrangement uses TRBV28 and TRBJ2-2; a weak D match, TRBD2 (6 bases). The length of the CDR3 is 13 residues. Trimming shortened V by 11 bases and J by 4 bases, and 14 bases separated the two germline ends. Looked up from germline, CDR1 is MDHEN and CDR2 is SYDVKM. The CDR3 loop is CASSGRTTGELFF. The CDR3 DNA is TGTGCCTCATCGGGGAGGACCACCGGGGAGCTGTTTTTT.

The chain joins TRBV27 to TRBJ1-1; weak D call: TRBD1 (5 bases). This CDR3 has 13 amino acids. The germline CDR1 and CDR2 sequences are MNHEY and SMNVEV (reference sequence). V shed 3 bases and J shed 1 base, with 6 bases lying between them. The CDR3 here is CASSLTANTEAFF. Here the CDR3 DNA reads TGTGCCAGCAGTTTGACAGCGAACACTGAAGCTTTCTTT.

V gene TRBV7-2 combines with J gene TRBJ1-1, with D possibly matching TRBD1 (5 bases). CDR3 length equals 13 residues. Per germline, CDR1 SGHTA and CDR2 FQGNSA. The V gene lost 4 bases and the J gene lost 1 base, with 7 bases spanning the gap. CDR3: CASSWTPNTEAFF. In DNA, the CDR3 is TGTGCCAGCAGCTGGACACCGAACACTGAAGCTTTCTTT.

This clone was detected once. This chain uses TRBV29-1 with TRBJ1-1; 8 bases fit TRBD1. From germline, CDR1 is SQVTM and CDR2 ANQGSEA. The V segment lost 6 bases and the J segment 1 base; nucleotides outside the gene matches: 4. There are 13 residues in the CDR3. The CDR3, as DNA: TGCAGCGTCACCGGACAGGGGAACACTGAAGCTTTCTTT. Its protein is CSVTGQGNTEAFF.

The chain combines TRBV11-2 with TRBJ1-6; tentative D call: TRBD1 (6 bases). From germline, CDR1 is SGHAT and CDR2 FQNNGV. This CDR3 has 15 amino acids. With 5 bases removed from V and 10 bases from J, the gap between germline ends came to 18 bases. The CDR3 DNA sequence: TGTGCCAGCAGCCAGGGGAGGGGTCGGGGGTCACCCCTCCACTTT. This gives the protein CASSQGRGRGSPLHF.

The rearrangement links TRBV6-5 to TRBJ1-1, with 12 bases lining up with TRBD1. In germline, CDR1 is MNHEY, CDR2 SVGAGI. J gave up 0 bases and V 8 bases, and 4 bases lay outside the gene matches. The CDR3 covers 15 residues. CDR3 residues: CASGTGGWVNTEAFF. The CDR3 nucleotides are TGTGCCAGCGGGACAGGGGGCTGGGTGAACACTGAAGCTTTCTTT.

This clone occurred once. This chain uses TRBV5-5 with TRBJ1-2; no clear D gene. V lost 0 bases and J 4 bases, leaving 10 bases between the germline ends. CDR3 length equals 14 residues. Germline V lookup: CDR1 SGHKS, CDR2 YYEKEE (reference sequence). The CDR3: CASSLGAPSYGYTF. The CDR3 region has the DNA TGTGCCAGCAGCTTGGGGGCGCCTTCCTATGGCTACACCTTC.

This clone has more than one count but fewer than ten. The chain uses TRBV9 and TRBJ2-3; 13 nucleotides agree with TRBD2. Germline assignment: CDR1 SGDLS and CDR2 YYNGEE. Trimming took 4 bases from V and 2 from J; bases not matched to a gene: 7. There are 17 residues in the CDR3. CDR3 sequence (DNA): TGTGCCAGCAGCACGACGGGACTAGCGGGGCTCACAGATACGCAGTATTTT. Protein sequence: CASSTTGLAGLTDTQYF.

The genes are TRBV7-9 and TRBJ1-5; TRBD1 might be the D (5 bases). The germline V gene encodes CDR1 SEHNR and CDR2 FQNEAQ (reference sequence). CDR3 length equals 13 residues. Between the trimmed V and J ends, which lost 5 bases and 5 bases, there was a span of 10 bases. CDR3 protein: CASSRGIDQPQHF. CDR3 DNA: TGTGCCAGCAGCCGGGGGATTGATCAGCCCCAGCATTTT.

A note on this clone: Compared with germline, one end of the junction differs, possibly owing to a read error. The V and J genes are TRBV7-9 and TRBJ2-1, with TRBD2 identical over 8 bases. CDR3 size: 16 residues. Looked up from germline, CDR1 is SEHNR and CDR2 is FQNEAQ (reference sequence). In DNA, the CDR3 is TGTTCCAGCAGCTTAGTGGCGGGGGGAACCTACAATGAGCAGTTCTTC. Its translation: CSSSLVAGGTYNEQFF.

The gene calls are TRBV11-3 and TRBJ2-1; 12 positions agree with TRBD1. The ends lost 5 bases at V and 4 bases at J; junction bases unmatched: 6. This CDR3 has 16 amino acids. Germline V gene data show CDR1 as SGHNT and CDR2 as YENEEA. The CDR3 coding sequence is TGTGCCAGCAGCCTCAGGGGACAGGGGGCATACAATGAGCAGTTCTTC. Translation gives CASSLRGQGAYNEQFF. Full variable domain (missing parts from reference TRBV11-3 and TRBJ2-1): EAGVVQSPRYKIIEKKQPVAFWCNPISGHNTLYWYLQNLGQGPELLIRYENEEAVDDSQLPKDRFSAERLKGVDSTLKIQPAELGDSAVYLCASSLRGQGAYNEQFFGPGTRLTVL.

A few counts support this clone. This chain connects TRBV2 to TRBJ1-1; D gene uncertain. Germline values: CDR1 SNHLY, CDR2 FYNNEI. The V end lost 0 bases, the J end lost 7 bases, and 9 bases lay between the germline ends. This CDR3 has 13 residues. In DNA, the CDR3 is TGTGCCAGCAGTGAAGCGCTAAATCGTGAAGCTTTCTTT. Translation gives CASSEALNREAFF.

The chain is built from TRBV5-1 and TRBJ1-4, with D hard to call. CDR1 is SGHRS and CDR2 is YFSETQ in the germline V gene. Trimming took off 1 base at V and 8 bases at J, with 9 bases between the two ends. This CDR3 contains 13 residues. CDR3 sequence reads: CASSLRREEKLFF. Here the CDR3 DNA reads TGCGCCAGCAGCTTGCGGAGGGAGGAAAAACTGTTTTTT.

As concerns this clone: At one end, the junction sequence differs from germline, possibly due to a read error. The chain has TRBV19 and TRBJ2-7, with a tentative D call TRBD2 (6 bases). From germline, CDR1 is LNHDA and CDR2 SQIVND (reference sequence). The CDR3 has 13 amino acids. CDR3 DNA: TGTGCCAGTAGTATAGATTTGGAGGGACTCCCCGTCTTC. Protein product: CASSIDLEGLPVF.

CDR3 nucleotide sequence: TGTGCCAGTAGTATCCCCGGAGACTTGAACACTGAAGCTTTCTTT. This sequence encodes CASSIPGDLNTEAFF. The gene calls are TRBV19 and TRBJ1-1; no definite D call. The CDR3 runs 15 residues. V dropped 3 bases and J dropped 0 bases, with 11 bases sitting between them. The germline V gene has CDR1 LNHDA and CDR2 SQIVND (reference sequence).

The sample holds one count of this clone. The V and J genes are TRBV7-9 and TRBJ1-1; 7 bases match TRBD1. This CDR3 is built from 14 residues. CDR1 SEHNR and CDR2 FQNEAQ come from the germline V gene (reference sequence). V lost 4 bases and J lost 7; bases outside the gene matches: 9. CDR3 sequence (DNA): TGTGCCAGCAGCTCGGACAGGTTCAATTGTGAAGCTTTCTTT. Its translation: CASSSDRFNCEAFF.

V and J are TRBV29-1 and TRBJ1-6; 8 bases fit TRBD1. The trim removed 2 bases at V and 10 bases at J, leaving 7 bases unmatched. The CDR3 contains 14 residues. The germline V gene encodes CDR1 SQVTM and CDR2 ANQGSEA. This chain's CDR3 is CSVETDRGQSPLHF. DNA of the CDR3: TGCAGCGTTGAAACTGACAGGGGTCAATCACCCCTCCACTTT.

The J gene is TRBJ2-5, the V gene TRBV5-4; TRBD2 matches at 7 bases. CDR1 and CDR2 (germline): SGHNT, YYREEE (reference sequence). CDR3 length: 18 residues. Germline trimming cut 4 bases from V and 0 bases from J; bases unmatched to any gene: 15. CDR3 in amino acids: CASSPGGGSPLYQETQYF. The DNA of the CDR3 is TGTGCCAGCAGCCCGGGAGGCGGCAGCCCACTGTACCAAGAGACCCAGTACTTC.

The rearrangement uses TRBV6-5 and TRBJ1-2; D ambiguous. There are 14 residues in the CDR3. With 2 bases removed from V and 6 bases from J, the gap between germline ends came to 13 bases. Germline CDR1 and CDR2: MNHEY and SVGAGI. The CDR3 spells CASSYLWGEDGYTF. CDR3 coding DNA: TGTGCCAGCAGTTACCTTTGGGGAGAGGATGGCTACACCTTC.

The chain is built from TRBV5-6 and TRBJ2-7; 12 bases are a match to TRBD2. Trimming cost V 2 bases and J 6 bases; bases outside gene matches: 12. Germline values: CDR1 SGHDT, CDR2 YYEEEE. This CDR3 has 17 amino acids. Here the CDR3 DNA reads TGTGCCAGCAGCTTTAGACTAGCGGGGGCCCTCGAGTTCGAGCAGTACTTC. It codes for CASSFRLAGALEFEQYF.